These 18 T cell receptor beta chains were all obtained from the same sample, sequenced in a study of identical twins. TCRdb processed the 5' RACE reads anew with MiXCR; each CDR3 protein has one entry. The sample carries fewer than 500,000 distinct CDR3 sequences, 20% to 25% recorded once. The data also belong to a second study, concerning T cells expressing NK-cell markers.

Sequencing used CD4+ T cells sorted from blood. These receptors were taken from a woman between 18 and 29 years old in good health.

This clonotype was counted between two and nine times. This chain links TRBV20-1 with TRBJ1-2, with TRBD1 as a possible D gene (6 bases). CDR3 length: 12 amino acids. Per the germline V gene, CDR1 is DFQATT and CDR2 is SNEGSKA (reference sequence). V lost 6 bases and J lost 0, with 8 bases in between. The CDR3, as DNA: TGCAGTGCGGACAGAGCTAACTATGGCTACACCTTC. Encoded protein: CSADRANYGYTF.

The gene calls are TRBV9 and TRBJ2-7; TRBD1 matches 8 bases. Per germline, CDR1 SGDLS and CDR2 YYNGEE. Trimming took 0 bases from V and 7 from J; bases not matched to a gene: 6. The CDR3 sequence is 14 residues long. CDR3: CASSVGTGSFEQYF. CDR3 in DNA: TGTGCCAGCAGCGTAGGGACAGGGTCTTTTGAGCAGTACTTC.

In this sample, this clonotype turned up once. The chain employs TRBV20-1 and TRBJ2-1, with TRBD2 identical over 8 bases. The CDR3 contains 16 residues. With 1 base clipped from V and 1 base from J, the junction kept 6 bases outside the gene matches. CDR1 DFQATT and CDR2 SNEGSKA come from the germline V gene (reference sequence). The CDR3 DNA reads as TGCAGTGCTAGAGTTCAGAGACTAGCGTCCTACAATGAGCAGTTCTTC. Translating gives CSARVQRLASYNEQFF.

The rearrangement joins TRBV20-1 to TRBJ2-3, with TRBD2 matching over 7 bases. The V segment lost 5 bases and the J segment 0 bases; nucleotides outside the gene matches: 8. Germline CDR1 is DFQATT and CDR2 is SNEGSKA (reference sequence). The CDR3 spans 15 residues. As DNA, the CDR3 is TGCAGTGCTCGTGCCGGGGGGACTAGCACAGATACGCAGTATTTT. Protein product: CSARAGGTSTDTQYF.

This chain links TRBV12-5 with TRBJ2-2, with TRBD1 as a possible D gene (5 bases). This CDR3 is 13 amino acids long. V lost 4 bases and J 4 bases, leaving 7 bases between the germline ends. Per the germline V gene, CDR1 is LGHNT and CDR2 is FRNRAP. CDR3 loop: CASGSRATGELFF. DNA of the CDR3: TGTGCTAGTGGTTCCAGGGCCACCGGGGAGCTGTTTTTT.

The chain links TRBV5-1 to TRBJ1-1; TRBD1 agrees at 7 bases. Germline CDR1 is SGHRS and CDR2 is YFSETQ. Unmatched junction bases numbered 5, after V lost 2 bases and J lost 1 base. The CDR3 runs 15 residues. The CDR3 DNA reads TGCGCCAGCAGCTTAGGGGGACAGTGGAACACTGAAGCTTTCTTT. The encoded protein is CASSLGGQWNTEAFF.

V and J are TRBV20-1 and TRBJ2-5; TRBD2 aligns across 10 bases. CDR1 is DFQATT, CDR2 SNEGSKA, per germline (reference sequence). The J segment lost 2 bases and the V segment lost 5 bases, leaving 8 bases of the junction unmatched. CDR3 length: 15 amino acids. CDR3 residues: CSAGPSGSTQETQYF. For the CDR3, the DNA is TGCAGTGCTGGACCTAGCGGGAGCACTCAAGAGACCCAGTACTTC.

The chain couples TRBV10-1 to TRBJ2-5; 9 bases map to TRBD2. V dropped 1 base and J dropped 5; count of bases not matched to a gene: 8. The CDR3 totals 16 residues. Germline V gene lookup returns CDR1 WNHNN and CDR2 SYGVQD (reference sequence). The CDR3 DNA follows: TGCGCCAGCAGTGAGTTAGCGGGGGCCCGTGGTGAGACCCAGTACTTC. It codes for CASSELAGARGETQYF.

This clonotype was recorded a few times. The V gene is TRBV4-2, the J gene TRBJ2-1; D is undetermined. Per the germline V gene, CDR1 is LGHNA and CDR2 is YNFKEQ. Trimming removed 1 base from V and 4 bases from J, with 5 bases in between. The CDR3 sequence is 13 residues long. The CDR3 loop is CASSQGIYNEQFF. CDR3 nucleotide sequence: TGTGCCAGCAGCCAAGGCATTTACAATGAGCAGTTCTTC.

J is TRBJ1-2 and V is TRBV12-3 or TRBV12-4; possibly TRBD1 for D (5 bases). The CDR3 spans 16 residues. The V end lost 5 bases, the J end lost 6 bases, and 22 bases lay between the germline ends. The CDR3 loop is CASSLWWGGRKNGYTF. In DNA, the CDR3 is TGTGCCAGCAGTCTCTGGTGGGGGGGTAGAAAAAATGGCTACACCTTC.

The table lists this clonotype with a few counts. The rearrangement links TRBV15 to TRBJ2-5; D unclear. Trimming pared 0 bases from V and 7 bases from J, leaving 15 bases between. The CDR3 is 15 residues long. The germline V gene encodes CDR1 LNHNV and CDR2 YYDKDF (reference sequence). This chain's CDR3 is CATSRDKAAEATQYF. DNA of the CDR3: TGTGCCACCAGCAGAGATAAGGCGGCTGAGGCGACCCAGTACTTC.

The chain has TRBV20-1 and TRBJ2-1; 7 bases are shared with TRBD1. With V trimmed by 0 bases and J by 1 base, 9 bases remained unmatched. CDR3 length: 17 residues. Per germline, CDR1 DFQATT and CDR2 SNEGSKA (reference sequence). The CDR3: CSARDQGGRHSYNEQFF. The DNA for the CDR3 is TGCAGTGCTAGAGATCAAGGGGGCCGGCATTCCTACAATGAGCAGTTCTTC.

This clonotype was detected only a few times. V gene TRBV3-1 combines with J gene TRBJ1-1; D possibly corresponds to TRBD1 (5 bases). Trimming pared 0 bases from V and 6 bases from J, leaving 11 bases between. The CDR3 loop spans 14 amino acids. The V gene's germline CDR1 is LGHDT and CDR2 YNNKEL (reference sequence). The CDR3 here is CASSQEARVSEAFF. The CDR3, as DNA: TGTGCCAGCAGCCAAGAGGCCAGGGTATCTGAAGCTTTCTTT.

This clonotype has more than one count but fewer than ten. The chain is built from TRBV29-1 and TRBJ2-1; weak D call: TRBD2 (7 bases). This CDR3 contains 11 residues. V was pared by 6 bases and J by 8 bases, with 11 bases between. Germline CDR1 reads SQVTM; CDR2 reads ANQGSEA. This CDR3 reads CSVRGGHEQFF. The DNA of the CDR3 is TGCAGCGTGAGGGGGGGCCATGAGCAGTTCTTC.

J is TRBJ2-1 and V is TRBV29-1; no clear D gene. Trimming cost V 4 bases and J 6 bases, with 16 bases left between them. Germline CDR1 SQVTM, CDR2 ANQGSEA. This CDR3 contains 14 residues. This CDR3 is CSVVYSVTVNEQFF. CDR3 in DNA: TGCAGCGTTGTCTACTCGGTTACGGTCAATGAGCAGTTCTTC.

The chain uses TRBV20-1 and TRBJ1-1, with D perhaps TRBD1 (5 bases). CDR3 length: 13 amino acids. CDR1 DFQATT and CDR2 SNEGSKA come from the germline V gene (reference sequence). The V end was cut by 1 base, the J end by 12 bases, with 18 bases between. CDR3 region: CSARGFSGGGTFF. CDR3 nucleotides: TGCAGTGCTAGAGGGTTTAGCGGGGGAGGGACTTTCTTT.

The chain employs TRBV10-1 and TRBJ2-3, with 8 bases aligning to TRBD1. Trimming cost V 9 bases and J 1 base; bases outside gene matches: 15. Germline-derived CDR1 and CDR2 are WNHNN and SYGVQD (reference sequence). CDR3 length: 17 amino acids. CDR3 sequence: CARKRQGYDSGTDTQYF. The CDR3 coding sequence is TGCGCCAGGAAAAGACAGGGGTATGACTCTGGCACAGATACGCAGTATTTT.

A few counts support this clonotype. The chain has TRBV20-1 and TRBJ2-2; perhaps TRBD1 as D (6 bases). The V gene lost 5 bases and the J gene lost 8 bases, with 18 bases spanning the gap. Germline values: CDR1 DFQATT, CDR2 SNEGSKA (reference sequence). CDR3 length: 14 residues. CDR3: CSAAGGSSPGELFF. The CDR3 bases are TGCAGTGCTGCTGGGGGCTCGAGTCCGGGGGAGCTGTTTTTT.